This record looks at one T cell receptor beta chain sequence and its context. Its antigen is not identified. This entry belongs to a study of post-analysis software for immune sequencing data. Study in general: There were relapsing-remitting, secondary progressive and progressive-relapsing multiple sclerosis among the disease courses included.

General study points: Multiple sclerosis patients showed significantly lower normalized Chao1 diversity than controls did. The F measure placed samples prepared in the same batch into strongly shared clusters. Patients used about 5 TRBV segments, including TRBV5-6, TRBV5-1 and TRBV20-1, more often than controls.

Unique molecular identifiers tagged the TCR beta cDNA libraries. Input of about 0.9 to 10 million T cells yielded hundreds of thousands of cDNA molecules. A single record per CDR3 protein comes from TCRdb applying MiXCR to the PCR reads. The sample shows hundreds of thousands of distinct CDR3 sequences, about 50% of them seen only once. V lost 6 bases and J lost 2; bases outside the gene matches: 10. The CDR3 spans 17 residues. Germline V gene sequence: CDR1 MNHEY, CDR2 SMNVEV (reference sequence). The chain is built from TRBV27 and TRBJ2-1; 10 bases are shared with TRBD2. The TCR was taken from a girl aged 10-17 years with multiple sclerosis. The sample was blood. CDR3 region: CASRPQSAGGPYNEQFF. The CDR3 region has the DNA TGTGCCAGCAGGCCTCAATCAGCGGGAGGGCCCTACAATGAGCAGTTCTTC.